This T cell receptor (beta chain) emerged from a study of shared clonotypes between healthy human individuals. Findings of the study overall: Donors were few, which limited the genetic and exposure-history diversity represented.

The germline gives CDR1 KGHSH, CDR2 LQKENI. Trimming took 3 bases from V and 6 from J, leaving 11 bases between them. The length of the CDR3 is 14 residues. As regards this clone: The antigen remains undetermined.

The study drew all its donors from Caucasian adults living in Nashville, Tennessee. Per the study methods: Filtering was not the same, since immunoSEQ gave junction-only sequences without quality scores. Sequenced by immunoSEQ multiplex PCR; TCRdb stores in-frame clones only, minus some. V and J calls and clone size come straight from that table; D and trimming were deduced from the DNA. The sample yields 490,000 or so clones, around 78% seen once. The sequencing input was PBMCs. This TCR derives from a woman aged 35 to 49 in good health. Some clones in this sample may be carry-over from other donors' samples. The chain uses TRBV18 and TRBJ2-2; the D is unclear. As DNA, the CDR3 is TGTGCCAGCTCACCGAGTGTTGGGTCCGGGGAGCTGTTTTTT. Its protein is CASSPSVGSGELFF.